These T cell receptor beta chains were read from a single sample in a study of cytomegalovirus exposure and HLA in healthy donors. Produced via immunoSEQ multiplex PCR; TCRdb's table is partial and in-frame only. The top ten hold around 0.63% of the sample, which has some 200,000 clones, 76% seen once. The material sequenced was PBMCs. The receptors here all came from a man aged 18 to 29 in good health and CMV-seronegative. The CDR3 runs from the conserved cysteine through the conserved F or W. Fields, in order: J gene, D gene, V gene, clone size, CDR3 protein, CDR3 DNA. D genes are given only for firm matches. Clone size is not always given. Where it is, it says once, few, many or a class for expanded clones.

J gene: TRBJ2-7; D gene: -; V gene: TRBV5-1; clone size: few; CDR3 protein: CASSLAVSYEQYF; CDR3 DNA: TGCGCCAGCAGCTTGGCAGTCTCCTACGAGCAGTACTTC
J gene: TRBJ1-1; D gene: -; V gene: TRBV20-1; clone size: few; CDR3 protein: CSARDLGAAFF; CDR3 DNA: TGCAGTGCTAGAGATCTTGGGGCGGCTTTCTTT
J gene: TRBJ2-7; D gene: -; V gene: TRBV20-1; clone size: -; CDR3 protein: CSADTGYEQYF; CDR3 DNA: TGCAGTGCCGATACAGGGTACGAGCAGTACTTC
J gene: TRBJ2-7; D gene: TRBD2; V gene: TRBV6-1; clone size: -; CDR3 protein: CASSEAILAGAYEQYF; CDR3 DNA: TGTGCCAGCAGTGAAGCTATCCTAGCGGGAGCGTACGAGCAGTACTTC
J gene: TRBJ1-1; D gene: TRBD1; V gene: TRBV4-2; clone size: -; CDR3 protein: CASSSWTGLYGTEAFF; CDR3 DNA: TGTGCCAGCAGCTCTTGGACAGGGCTGTACGGCACTGAAGCTTTCTTT
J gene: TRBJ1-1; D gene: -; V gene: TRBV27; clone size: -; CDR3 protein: CASSLFTGNTEAFF; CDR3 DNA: TGTGCCAGCAGTTTATTTACCGGGAACACTGAAGCTTTCTTT
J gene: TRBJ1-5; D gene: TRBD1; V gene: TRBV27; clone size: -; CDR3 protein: CASRTGNQPQHF; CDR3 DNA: TGTGCCAGCAGGACAGGGAATCAGCCCCAGCATTTT
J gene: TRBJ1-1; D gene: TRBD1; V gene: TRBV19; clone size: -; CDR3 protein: CASRTGQASAEAFF; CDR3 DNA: TGTGCCAGTAGGACAGGACAGGCGTCGGCTGAAGCTTTCTTT
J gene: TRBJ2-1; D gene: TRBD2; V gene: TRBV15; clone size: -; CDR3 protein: CATSSGTSGRDEQFF; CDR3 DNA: TGTGCCACCAGCTCCGGGACTAGCGGGAGAGATGAGCAGTTCTTC
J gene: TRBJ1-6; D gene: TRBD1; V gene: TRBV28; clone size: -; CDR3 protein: CASGAPGTGVSPLHF; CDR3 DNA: TGTGCCAGCGGTGCCCCCGGGACAGGGGTTTCACCCCTCCACTTT
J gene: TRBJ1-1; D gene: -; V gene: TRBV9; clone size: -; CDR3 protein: CASSVVSRDTEAFF; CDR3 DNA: TGTGCCAGCAGCGTAGTGTCCAGGGACACTGAAGCTTTCTTT
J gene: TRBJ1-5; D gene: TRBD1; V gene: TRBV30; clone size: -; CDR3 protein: CAWDSGQEIGNQPQHF; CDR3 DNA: TGTGCCTGGGACTCGGGACAGGAGATAGGGAATCAGCCCCAGCATTTT
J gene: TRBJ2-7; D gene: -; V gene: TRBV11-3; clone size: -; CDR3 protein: CASSLESGPFYEQYF; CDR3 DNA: TGTGCCAGCAGCTTAGAGAGCGGTCCCTTCTACGAGCAGTACTTC
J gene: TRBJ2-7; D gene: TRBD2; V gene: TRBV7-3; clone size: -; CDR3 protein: CASSFGLAENYEQYF; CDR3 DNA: TGTGCCAGCAGCTTTGGACTAGCGGAAAACTACGAGCAGTACTTC
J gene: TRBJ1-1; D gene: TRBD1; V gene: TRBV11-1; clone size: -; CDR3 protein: CASSVGTGPTEAFF; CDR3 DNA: TGTGCCAGCAGCGTAGGGACAGGGCCCACTGAAGCTTTCTTT
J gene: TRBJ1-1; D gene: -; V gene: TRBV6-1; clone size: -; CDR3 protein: CASSEGHPGGEAFF; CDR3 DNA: TGTGCCAGCAGTGAAGGGCATCCCGGGGGTGAAGCTTTCTTT
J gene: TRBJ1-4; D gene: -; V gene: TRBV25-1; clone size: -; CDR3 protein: CASSGLGGINEKLFF; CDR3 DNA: TGTGCCAGCAGTGGCCTGGGGGGGATAAATGAAAAACTGTTTTTT
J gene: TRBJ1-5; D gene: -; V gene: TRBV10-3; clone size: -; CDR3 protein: CAISESGDQPQHF; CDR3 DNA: TGTGCCATCAGTGAGTCCGGGGATCAGCCCCAGCATTTT